This is a list of T cell receptor beta chains from one sample in a study of monozygotic twins with cystic fibrosis. Libraries were prepared by immunoSEQ multiplex PCR; TCRdb keeps only in-frame clonotypes and omits some of them. The data show 30,000 to 40,000 clones, around nine tenths seen once. What was sequenced was blood. These receptors were taken from a boy between 2 and 10 years old with cystic fibrosis. Each CDR3 is given with its conserved first and last residue. A D gene is named only where the DNA matches it firmly. Rows may omit the clone size; those that give it use once, few, many or a size class.

j_gene: TRBJ1-2; abundance: few; v_gene: TRBV9; d_gene: NA; CDR3aa: CASSVEHAGLEGYTF; CDR3nt: TGTGCCAGCAGCGTAGAACACGCGGGGCTGGAGGGCTACACCTTC
j_gene: TRBJ1-2; abundance: NA; v_gene: TRBV11-1; d_gene: TRBD1; CDR3aa: CASPIAGTANYGYTF; CDR3nt: TGTGCCAGCCCCATCGCCGGGACAGCTAACTATGGCTACACCTTC
j_gene: TRBJ1-5; abundance: once; v_gene: TRBV19; d_gene: NA; CDR3aa: CASNPGGGNQPQHF; CDR3nt: TGTGCCAGTAACCCCGGGGGGGGCAATCAGCCCCAGCATTTT
j_gene: TRBJ1-4; abundance: NA; v_gene: TRBV6-5; d_gene: NA; CDR3aa: CASRESKATNEKLFF; CDR3nt: TGTGCCAGCAGGGAAAGCAAAGCAACTAATGAAAAACTGTTTTTT
j_gene: TRBJ2-7; abundance: NA; v_gene: TRBV5-1; d_gene: TRBD1; CDR3aa: CASSLGPGQLSYEQYF; CDR3nt: TGCGCCAGCAGCTTGGGACCGGGACAGTTATCCTACGAGCAGTACTTC
j_gene: TRBJ2-1; abundance: NA; v_gene: TRBV9; d_gene: TRBD2; CDR3aa: CASSVSGGDNEQFF; CDR3nt: TGTGCCAGCAGCGTTAGCGGGGGGGACAATGAGCAGTTCTTC
j_gene: TRBJ1-1; abundance: NA; v_gene: TRBV6-5; d_gene: NA; CDR3aa: CASRPRIITEAFF; CDR3nt: TGTGCCAGCAGGCCCCGTATAATCACTGAAGCTTTCTTT
j_gene: TRBJ2-1; abundance: NA; v_gene: TRBV27; d_gene: TRBD2; CDR3aa: CASGLVSYNEQFF; CDR3nt: TGTGCCAGCGGACTAGTTTCCTACAATGAGCAGTTCTTC
j_gene: TRBJ1-1; abundance: NA; v_gene: TRBV9; d_gene: NA; CDR3aa: CASSVELNTEAFF; CDR3nt: TGTGCCAGCAGCGTAGAGTTGAACACTGAAGCTTTCTTT
j_gene: TRBJ1-5; abundance: NA; v_gene: TRBV5-8; d_gene: NA; CDR3aa: CASSPRGSQPQHF; CDR3nt: TGTGCCAGCAGCCCCAGGGGATCTCAGCCCCAGCATTTT
j_gene: TRBJ2-1; abundance: NA; v_gene: TRBV4-2; d_gene: TRBD2; CDR3aa: CASSQGRATSGRNEQFF; CDR3nt: TGTGCCAGCAGCCAAGGTAGGGCGACTAGCGGGCGCAATGAGCAGTTCTTC
j_gene: TRBJ2-7; abundance: NA; v_gene: TRBV11-2; d_gene: NA; CDR3aa: CASSWTVYEQYF; CDR3nt: TGTGCCAGCAGCTGGACAGTCTACGAGCAGTACTTC
j_gene: TRBJ2-6; abundance: NA; v_gene: TRBV2; d_gene: NA; CDR3aa: CASSALVWGANVLTF; CDR3nt: TGTGCCAGCAGTGCTTTGGTATGGGGGGCCAACGTCCTGACTTTC
j_gene: TRBJ2-7; abundance: NA; v_gene: TRBV6-1; d_gene: NA; CDR3aa: CASRAWGFQYF; CDR3nt: TGTGCCAGCAGAGCTTGGGGTTTTCAGTACTTC
j_gene: TRBJ1-1; abundance: NA; v_gene: TRBV19; d_gene: NA; CDR3aa: CASSLNPGTEAFF; CDR3nt: TGTGCCAGTAGTCTGAACCCAGGGACTGAAGCTTTCTTT
j_gene: TRBJ2-2; abundance: NA; v_gene: TRBV5-4; d_gene: NA; CDR3aa: CASSQVWEIGELFF; CDR3nt: TGTGCCAGCAGCCAAGTTTGGGAAATCGGGGAGCTGTTTTTT
j_gene: TRBJ1-4; abundance: once; v_gene: TRBV6-6; d_gene: NA; CDR3aa: CASSGGNEKLFF; CDR3nt: TGTGCCAGCAGTGGCGGTAATGAAAAACTGTTTTTT
j_gene: TRBJ2-7; abundance: NA; v_gene: TRBV11-3; d_gene: TRBD1; CDR3aa: CASSPPSGTASYEQYF; CDR3nt: TGTGCCAGCAGCCCCCCTTCCGGGACAGCGTCCTACGAGCAGTACTTC
j_gene: TRBJ1-2; abundance: once; v_gene: TRBV9; d_gene: NA; CDR3aa: CASSVGTASNYGYTF; CDR3nt: TGTGCCAGCAGCGTAGGGACAGCGTCTAACTATGGCTACACCTTC
j_gene: TRBJ2-1; abundance: NA; v_gene: TRBV5-4; d_gene: NA; CDR3aa: CASSSAGLNNEQFF; CDR3nt: TGTGCCAGCAGCTCCGCCGGACTAAACAATGAGCAGTTCTTC
j_gene: TRBJ2-7; abundance: NA; v_gene: TRBV13; d_gene: NA; CDR3aa: CASSQNFPPATGSYEQYF; CDR3nt: TGTGCCAGCAGCCAGAACTTCCCCCCCGCTACGGGCTCCTACGAGCAGTACTTC
j_gene: TRBJ2-2; abundance: once; v_gene: TRBV19; d_gene: NA; CDR3aa: CASSGRRELFF; CDR3nt: TGTGCCAGTAGTGGCCGTCGGGAGCTGTTTTTT